What follows describes a single T cell receptor (beta chain). This clonotype was counted many times. Its specific antigen is unknown. It has no much larger one-base neighbor in the sample; base qualities were not kept. This specimen belongs to a study of T cell repertoires in cytomegalovirus infection (dated by TCRdb to between 2017 and 2020). General notes on the study: Donor HLA type was relevant to the analysis, as public TCR beta signatures indicated carriage of CMV infection together with the matching HLA type. What the research found in general, with its limitations: Cumulative frequency of public TCR beta family members discriminated carriers of CMV infection plus the relevant HLA type in this cohort and an independent approximately 400-donor cohort. The ex vivo response was dominated by HLA-C-restricted CMV-specific TCR beta clonotypes, which also provided the single most frequent clonotype in two of eight donors.

TCRdb shows the sequencer as Illumina HiSeq 1500. The public reads were reprocessed in TCRdb via fastp at Q25 and MiXCR, keeping in-frame beta chains. Duplicate CDR3 protein sequences are folded into a single record with the most common DNA and genes. This sample lists about 190,000 distinct CDR3 sequences; approximately 9.7% were detected once. The ten largest clones add up to about 4.6% of the sample. V is pruned by 3 bases and J by 6 bases, leaving 7 bases of the junction without a gene match. The germline V gene encodes CDR1 SGHTA and CDR2 FQGNSA. Including the terminal cysteine and phenylalanine, the CDR3 comprises 14 residues. This entry keeps only the CDR3 DNA: 42 bases, framed from base 1.

This TCR was recovered from a human donor in good health (CMV status not recorded). Some clones in this sample may be carry-over from other donors' samples. Recombination joined TRBV7-2 with TRBJ1-2, and 7 junction bases match TRBD1. Specimen: PBMCs. CDR3 region: CASSLDRWADGYTF. The nucleotide sequence reads TGTGCCAGCAGCTTGGACAGGTGGGCTGATGGCTACACCTTC.